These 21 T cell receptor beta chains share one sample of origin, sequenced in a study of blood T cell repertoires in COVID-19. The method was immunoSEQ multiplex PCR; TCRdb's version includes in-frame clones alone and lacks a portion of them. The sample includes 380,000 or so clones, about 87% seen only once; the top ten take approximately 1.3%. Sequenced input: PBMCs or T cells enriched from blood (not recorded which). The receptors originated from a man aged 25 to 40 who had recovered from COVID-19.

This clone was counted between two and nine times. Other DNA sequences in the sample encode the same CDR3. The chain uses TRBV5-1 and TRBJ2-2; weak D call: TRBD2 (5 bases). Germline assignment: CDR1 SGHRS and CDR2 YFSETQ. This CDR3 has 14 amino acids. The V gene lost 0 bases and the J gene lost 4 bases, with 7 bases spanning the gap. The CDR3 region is CASSLVGSTGELFF. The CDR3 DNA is TGCGCCAGCAGCTTGGTGGGGAGCACCGGGGAGCTGTTTTTT.

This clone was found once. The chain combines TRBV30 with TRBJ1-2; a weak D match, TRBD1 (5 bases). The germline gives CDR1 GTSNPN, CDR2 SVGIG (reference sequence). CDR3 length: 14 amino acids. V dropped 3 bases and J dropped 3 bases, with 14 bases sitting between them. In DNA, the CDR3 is TGTGCCTGGAGGCCTCTTGACAGATACTATGGCTACACCTTC. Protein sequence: CAWRPLDRYYGYTF.

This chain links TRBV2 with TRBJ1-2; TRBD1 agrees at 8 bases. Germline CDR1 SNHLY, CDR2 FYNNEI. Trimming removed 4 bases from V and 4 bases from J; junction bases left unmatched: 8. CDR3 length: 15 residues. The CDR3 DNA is TGTGCCAGCAGTGGCCCAGGGGGCGTACGCTATGGCTACACCTTC. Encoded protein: CASSGPGGVRYGYTF.

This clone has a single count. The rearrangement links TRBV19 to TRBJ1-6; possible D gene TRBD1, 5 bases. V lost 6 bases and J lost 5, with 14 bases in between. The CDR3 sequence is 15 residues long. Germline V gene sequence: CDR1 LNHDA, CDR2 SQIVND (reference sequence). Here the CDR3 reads CASRTGGADNSPLHF. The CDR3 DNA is TGTGCCAGTAGGACCGGAGGGGCGGATAATTCACCCCTCCACTTT.

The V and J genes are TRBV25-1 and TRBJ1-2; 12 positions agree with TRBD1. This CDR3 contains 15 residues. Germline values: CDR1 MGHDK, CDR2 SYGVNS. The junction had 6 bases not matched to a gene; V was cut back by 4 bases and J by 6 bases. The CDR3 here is CASSAGQGARNGYTF. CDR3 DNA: TGTGCCAGCAGTGCGGGACAGGGGGCGCGTAATGGCTACACCTTC.

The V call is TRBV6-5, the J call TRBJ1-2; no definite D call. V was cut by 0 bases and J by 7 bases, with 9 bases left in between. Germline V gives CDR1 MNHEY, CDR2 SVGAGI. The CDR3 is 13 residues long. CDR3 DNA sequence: TGTGCCAGCAGTTACTCGAATTTGAGTGGCTACACCTTC. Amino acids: CASSYSNLSGYTF.

DNA of the CDR3: TGTGCCAGCTCACCAGAACACAGGGGTCCACAGACTGAAGCTTTCTTT. Translated, it gives CASSPEHRGPQTEAFF. The rearrangement joins TRBV18 to TRBJ1-1; 7 positions match TRBD1. Germline CDR1 reads KGHSH; CDR2 reads LQKENI. This CDR3 is built from 16 residues. The J segment lost 5 bases and the V segment lost 2 bases, leaving 11 bases of the junction unmatched. The entire variable domain, with the rest obtained from reference TRBV18 and TRBJ1-1, is as follows: NAGVMQNPRHLVRRRGQEARLRCSPMKGHSHVYWYRQLPEEGLKFMVYLQKENIIDESGMPKERFSAEFPKEGPSILRIQQVVRGDSAAYFCASSPEHRGPQTEAFFGQGTRLTVV.

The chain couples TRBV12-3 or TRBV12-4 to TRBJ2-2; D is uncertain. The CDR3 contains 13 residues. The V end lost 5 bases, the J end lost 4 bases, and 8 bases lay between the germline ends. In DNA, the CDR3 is TGTGCCAGCAGTCAGAATCCCACCGGGGAGCTGTTTTTT. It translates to CASSQNPTGELFF.

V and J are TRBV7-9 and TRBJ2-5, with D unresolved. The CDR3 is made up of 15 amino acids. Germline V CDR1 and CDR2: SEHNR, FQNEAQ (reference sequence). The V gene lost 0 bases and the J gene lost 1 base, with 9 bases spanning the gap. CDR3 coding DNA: TGTGCCAGCAGCTTAGCGAATACTTTCCAAGAGACCCAGTACTTC. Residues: CASSLANTFQETQYF.

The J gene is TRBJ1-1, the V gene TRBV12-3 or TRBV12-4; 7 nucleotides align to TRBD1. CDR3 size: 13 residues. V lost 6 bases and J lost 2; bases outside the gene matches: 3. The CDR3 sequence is CASRGQYNTEAFF. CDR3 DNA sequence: TGTGCCAGCAGGGGACAGTATAACACTGAAGCTTTCTTT.

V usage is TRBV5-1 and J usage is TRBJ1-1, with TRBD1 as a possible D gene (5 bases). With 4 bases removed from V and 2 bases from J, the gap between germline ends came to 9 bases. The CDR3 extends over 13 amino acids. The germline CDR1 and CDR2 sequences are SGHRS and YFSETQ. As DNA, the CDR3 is TGCGCCAGCAGCGTTCAGGGTAACACTGAAGCTTTCTTT. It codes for CASSVQGNTEAFF. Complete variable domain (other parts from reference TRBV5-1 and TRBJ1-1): KAGVTQTPRYLIKTRGQQVTLSCSPISGHRSVSWYQQTPGQGLQFLFEYFSETQRNKGNFPGRFSGRQFSNSRSEMNVSTLELGDSALYLCASSVQGNTEAFFGQGTRLTVV.

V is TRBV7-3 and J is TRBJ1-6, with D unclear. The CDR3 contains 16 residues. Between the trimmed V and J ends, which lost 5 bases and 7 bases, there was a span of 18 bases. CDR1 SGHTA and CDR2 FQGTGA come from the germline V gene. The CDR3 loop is CASSPEPLYGNSPLHF. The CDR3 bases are TGTGCCAGCAGCCCAGAGCCCCTTTACGGGAATTCACCCCTCCACTTT. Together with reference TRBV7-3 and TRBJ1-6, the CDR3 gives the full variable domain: GAGVSQTPSNKVTEKGKYVELRCDPISGHTALYWYRQSLGQGPEFLIYFQGTGAADDSGLPNDRFFAVRPEGSVSTLKIQRTERGDSAVYLCASSPEPLYGNSPLHFGNGTRLTVT.

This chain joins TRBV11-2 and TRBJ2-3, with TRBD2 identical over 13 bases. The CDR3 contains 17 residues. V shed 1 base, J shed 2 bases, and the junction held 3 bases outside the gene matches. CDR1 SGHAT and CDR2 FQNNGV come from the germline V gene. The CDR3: CASSLGTSGGHTDTQYF. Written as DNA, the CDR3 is TGTGCCAGCAGCTTAGGGACTAGCGGGGGACACACAGATACGCAGTATTTT.

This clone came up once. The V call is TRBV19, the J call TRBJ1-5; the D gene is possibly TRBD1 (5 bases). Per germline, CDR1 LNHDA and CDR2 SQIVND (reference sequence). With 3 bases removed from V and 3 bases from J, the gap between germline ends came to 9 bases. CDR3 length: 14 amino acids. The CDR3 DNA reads TGTGCCAGTAGTATGAAGGGGTCCAATCAGCCCCAGCATTTT. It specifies CASSMKGSNQPQHF.

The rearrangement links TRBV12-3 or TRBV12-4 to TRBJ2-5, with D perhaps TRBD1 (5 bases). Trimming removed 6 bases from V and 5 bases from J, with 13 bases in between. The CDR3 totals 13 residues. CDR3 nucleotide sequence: TGTGCCAGCAGCCCGGACACCGTCGAGACCCAGTACTTC. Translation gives CASSPDTVETQYF.

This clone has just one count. CDR3 in DNA: TGTGCCAGCTCACCACGCAGGGCGGCCTATGGCTACACCTTC. Protein: CASSPRRAAYGYTF. The gene calls are TRBV18 and TRBJ1-2; tentative D call: TRBD1 (5 bases). Trimming pared 1 base from V and 4 bases from J, leaving 10 bases between. This CDR3 has 14 amino acids. Per germline, CDR1 KGHSH and CDR2 LQKENI. Complete variable domain (other parts from reference TRBV18 and TRBJ1-2): NAGVMQNPRHLVRRRGQEARLRCSPMKGHSHVYWYRQLPEEGLKFMVYLQKENIIDESGMPKERFSAEFPKEGPSILRIQQVVRGDSAAYFCASSPRRAAYGYTFGSGTRLTVV.

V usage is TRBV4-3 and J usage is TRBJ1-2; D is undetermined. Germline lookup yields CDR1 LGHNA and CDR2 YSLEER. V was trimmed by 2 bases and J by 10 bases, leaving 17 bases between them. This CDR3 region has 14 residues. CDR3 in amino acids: CASSQTGRGWDYTF. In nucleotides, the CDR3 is TGCGCCAGCAGCCAAACCGGACGGGGATGGGACTACACCTTC.

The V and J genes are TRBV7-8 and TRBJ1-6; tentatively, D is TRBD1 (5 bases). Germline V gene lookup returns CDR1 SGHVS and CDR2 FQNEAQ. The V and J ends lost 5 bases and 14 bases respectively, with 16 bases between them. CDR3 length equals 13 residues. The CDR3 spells CASSAFRQGALHF. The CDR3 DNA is TGTGCCAGCAGCGCCTTTCGTCAAGGGGCCCTCCACTTT.

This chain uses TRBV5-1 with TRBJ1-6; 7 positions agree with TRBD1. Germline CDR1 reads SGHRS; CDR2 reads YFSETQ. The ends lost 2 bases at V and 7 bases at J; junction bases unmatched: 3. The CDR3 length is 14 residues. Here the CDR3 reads CASSLAQGNSPLHF. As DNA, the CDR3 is TGCGCCAGCAGCTTAGCACAGGGGAATTCACCCCTCCACTTT.

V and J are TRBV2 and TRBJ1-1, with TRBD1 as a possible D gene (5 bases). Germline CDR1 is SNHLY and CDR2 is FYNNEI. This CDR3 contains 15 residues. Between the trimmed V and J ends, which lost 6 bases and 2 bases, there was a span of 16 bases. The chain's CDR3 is CASRRETVGNTEAFF. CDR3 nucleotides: TGTGCCAGCAGGCGGGAGACAGTGGGAAACACTGAAGCTTTCTTT.

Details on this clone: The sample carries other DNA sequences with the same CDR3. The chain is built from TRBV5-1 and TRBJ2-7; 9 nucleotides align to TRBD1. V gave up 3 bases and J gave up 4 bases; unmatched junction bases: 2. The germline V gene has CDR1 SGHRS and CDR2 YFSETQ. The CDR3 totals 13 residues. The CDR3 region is CASSSGQGYEQYF. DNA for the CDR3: TGCGCCAGCAGCTCGGGACAGGGTTACGAGCAGTACTTC.